This T cell receptor beta chain was sequenced in a study of blood T cell repertoires in COVID-19. Data came from immunoSEQ multiplex PCR; TCRdb stores just in-frame clones and leaves some out. Among about 370,000 clones listed, 85% to 90% were seen once. V shed 5 bases and J shed 3 bases, with 15 bases lying between them. This CDR3 region has 15 residues. Germline CDR1 reads SGHAT; CDR2 reads FQNNGV. The sequencing sample was made of PBMCs or T cells enriched from blood (not recorded which). This chain links TRBV11-2 with TRBJ2-3; maybe TRBD2 (6 bases). This sequence originates from a man aged 18 to 29 who had recovered from COVID-19. DNA of the CDR3: TGTGCCAGCAGCCAAACTAGCCTCCCTACAGATACGCAGTATTTT. Translating it yields CASSQTSLPTDTQYF.